Only one count was recorded for the clone carrying this T cell receptor beta chain. Antigen specificity is unknown. These data come from a study of T cell responses to AZD1222 COVID-19 vaccine. Study results and caveats: Clonal diversity was possibly underestimated; the donors were predominantly white British and more often female.

Produced via immunoSEQ multiplex PCR; TCRdb's table is partial and in-frame only. The sample has about 85,000 clones, about nine tenths seen once; the top ten hold about 7.7%. CDR1 and CDR2 from the germline V gene are SGHTA and FQGNSA. CDR3 size: 17 residues. After removal of 5 bases from V and 4 bases from J, the junction contained 15 bases not matched to a gene. This chain uses TRBV7-2 with TRBJ2-3; 7 bases are a match to TRBD2. Sequencing used peripheral blood, obtained on day 0 of AZD1222 vaccination. This sequence originates from an adult in good health. For the CDR3, the DNA is TGTGCCAGCAGCCACGCCTTGCGGCGGGGAGGGGCAGATACGCAGTATTTT. Protein product: CASSHALRRGGADTQYF. Variable domain in full (rest from reference TRBV7-2 and TRBJ2-3): GAGVSQSPSNKVTEKGKDVELRCDPISGHTALYWYRQSLGQGLEFLIYFQGNSAPDKSGLPSDRFSAERTGGSVSTLTIQRTQQEDSAVYLCASSHALRRGGADTQYFGPGTRLTVL.